This T cell receptor beta chain originates from a study of CD8+ T cells in alopecia areata. Study-level background: The study gave treated patients oral tofacitinib at 5 to 10 mg twice daily. Percentage of affected scalp area was the basis on which treated patients' severity was scored.

After isolation, RNA underwent reverse transcription to generate cDNA as the sequencing template. Data came from immunoSEQ multiplex PCR; TCRdb stores just in-frame clones and leaves some out. The sample records 95,000 to 100,000 clones, 60% to 65% being singletons. The sample's treatment: oral pan-JAK inhibitor, 5-10 mg twice daily. Germline trimming cut 5 bases from V and 4 bases from J; bases unmatched to any gene: 8. This CDR3 comprises 15 residues. Looked up from germline, CDR1 is SGHTA and CDR2 is FQGNSA. The count of this clone is one. This receptor was identified in a human donor with alopecia areata. The input for sequencing was CD8+ T cells sorted from blood, taken at week 4, from a patient treated with tofacitinib. This chain joins TRBV7-2 and TRBJ2-1; 7 bases fit TRBD2. This CDR3 is CASSTGTTSYNEQFF. CDR3 in DNA: TGTGCCAGCAGCACCGGGACTACTTCTTACAATGAGCAGTTCTTC.